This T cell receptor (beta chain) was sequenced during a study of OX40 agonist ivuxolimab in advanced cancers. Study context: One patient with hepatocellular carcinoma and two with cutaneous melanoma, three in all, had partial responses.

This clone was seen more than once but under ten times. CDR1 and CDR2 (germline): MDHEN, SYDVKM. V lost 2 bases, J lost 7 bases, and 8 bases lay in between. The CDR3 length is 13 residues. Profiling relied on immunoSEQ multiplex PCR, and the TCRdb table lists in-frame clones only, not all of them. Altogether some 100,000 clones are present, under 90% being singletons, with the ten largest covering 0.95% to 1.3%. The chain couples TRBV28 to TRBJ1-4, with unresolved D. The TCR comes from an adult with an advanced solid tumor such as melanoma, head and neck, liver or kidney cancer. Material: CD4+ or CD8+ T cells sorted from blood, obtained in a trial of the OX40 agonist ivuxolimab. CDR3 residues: CASSLVLGEKLFF. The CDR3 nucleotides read TGTGCCAGCAGTTTAGTTTTAGGTGAAAAACTGTTTTTT. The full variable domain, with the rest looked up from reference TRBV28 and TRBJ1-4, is DVKVTQSSRYLVKRTGEKVFLECVQDMDHENMFWYRQDPGLGLRLIYFSYDVKMKEKGDIPEGYSVSREKKERFSLILESASTNQTSMYLCASSLVLGEKLFFGSGTQLSVL.